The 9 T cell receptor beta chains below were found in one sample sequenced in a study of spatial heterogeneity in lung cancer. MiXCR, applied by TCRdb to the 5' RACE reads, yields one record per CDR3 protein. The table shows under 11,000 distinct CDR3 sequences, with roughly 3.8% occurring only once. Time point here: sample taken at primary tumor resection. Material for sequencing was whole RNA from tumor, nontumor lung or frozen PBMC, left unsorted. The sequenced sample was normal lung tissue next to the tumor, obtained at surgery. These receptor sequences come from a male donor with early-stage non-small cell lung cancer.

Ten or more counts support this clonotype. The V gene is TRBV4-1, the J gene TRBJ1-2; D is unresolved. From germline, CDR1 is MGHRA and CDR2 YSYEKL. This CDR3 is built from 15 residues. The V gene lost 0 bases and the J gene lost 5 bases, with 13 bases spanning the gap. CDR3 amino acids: CASSQDSAARYGYTF. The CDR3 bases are TGCGCCAGCAGCCAAGATTCGGCGGCTAGGTATGGCTACACCTTC.

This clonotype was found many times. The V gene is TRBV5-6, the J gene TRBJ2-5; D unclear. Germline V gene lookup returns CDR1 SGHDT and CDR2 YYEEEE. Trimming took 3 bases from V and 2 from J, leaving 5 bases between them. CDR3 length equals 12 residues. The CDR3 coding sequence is TGTGCCAGCAGCTACTCACAAGAGACCCAGTACTTC. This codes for CASSYSQETQYF.

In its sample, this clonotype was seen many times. The CDR3 sequence: CASSLGTQETQYF. CDR3 coding DNA: TGTGCCAGCAGCTTAGGGACCCAAGAGACCCAGTACTTC. The rearrangement links TRBV7-2 to TRBJ2-5; D gene uncertain. The CDR3 runs 13 residues. The germline V gene has CDR1 SGHTA and CDR2 FQGNSA. The V gene lost 1 base and the J gene lost 1 base, with 4 bases spanning the gap.

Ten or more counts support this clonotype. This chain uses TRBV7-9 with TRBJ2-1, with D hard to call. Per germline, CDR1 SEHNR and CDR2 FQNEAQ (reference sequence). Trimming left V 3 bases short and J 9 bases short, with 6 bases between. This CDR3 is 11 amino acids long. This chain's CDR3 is CASSFKGEQFF. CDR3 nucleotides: TGTGCCAGCAGCTTCAAGGGTGAGCAGTTCTTC.

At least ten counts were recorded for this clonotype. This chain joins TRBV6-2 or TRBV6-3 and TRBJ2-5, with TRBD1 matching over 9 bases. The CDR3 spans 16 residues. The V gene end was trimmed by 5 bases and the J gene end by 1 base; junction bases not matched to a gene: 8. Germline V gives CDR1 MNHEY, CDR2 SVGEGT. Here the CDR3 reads CASSLWTGEGQETQYF. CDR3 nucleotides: TGTGCCAGCAGTCTATGGACAGGGGAAGGCCAAGAGACCCAGTACTTC.

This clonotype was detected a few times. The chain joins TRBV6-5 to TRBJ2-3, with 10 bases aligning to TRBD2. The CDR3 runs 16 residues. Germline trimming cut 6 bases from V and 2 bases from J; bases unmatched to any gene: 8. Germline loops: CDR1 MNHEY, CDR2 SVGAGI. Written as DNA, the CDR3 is TGTGCCAGCAGGCGCGGACTAGCGGAGCCCACAGATACGCAGTATTTT. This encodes CASRRGLAEPTDTQYF.

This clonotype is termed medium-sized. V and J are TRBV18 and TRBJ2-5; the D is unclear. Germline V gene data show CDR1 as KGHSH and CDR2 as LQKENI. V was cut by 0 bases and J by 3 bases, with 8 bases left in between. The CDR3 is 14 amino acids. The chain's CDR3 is CASSPPAREETQYF. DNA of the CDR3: TGTGCCAGCTCACCACCGGCTAGAGAAGAGACCCAGTACTTC. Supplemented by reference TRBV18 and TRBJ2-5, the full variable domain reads NAGVMQNPRHLVRRRGQEARLRCSPMKGHSHVYWYRQLPEEGLKFMVYLQKENIIDESGMPKERFSAEFPKEGPSILRIQQVVRGDSAAYFCASSPPAREETQYFGPGTRLLVL.

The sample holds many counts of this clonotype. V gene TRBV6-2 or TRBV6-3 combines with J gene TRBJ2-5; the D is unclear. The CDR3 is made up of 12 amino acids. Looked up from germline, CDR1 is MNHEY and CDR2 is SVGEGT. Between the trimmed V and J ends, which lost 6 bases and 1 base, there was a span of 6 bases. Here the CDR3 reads CASSRLQETQYF. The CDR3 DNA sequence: TGTGCCAGCAGCCGGCTCCAAGAGACCCAGTACTTC.

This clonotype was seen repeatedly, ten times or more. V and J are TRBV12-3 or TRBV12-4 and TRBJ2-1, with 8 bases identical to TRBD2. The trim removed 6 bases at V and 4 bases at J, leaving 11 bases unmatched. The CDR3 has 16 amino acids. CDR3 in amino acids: CASSIERGRGYNEQFF. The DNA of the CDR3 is TGTGCCAGCAGCATCGAGCGGGGGCGGGGGTACAATGAGCAGTTCTTC.